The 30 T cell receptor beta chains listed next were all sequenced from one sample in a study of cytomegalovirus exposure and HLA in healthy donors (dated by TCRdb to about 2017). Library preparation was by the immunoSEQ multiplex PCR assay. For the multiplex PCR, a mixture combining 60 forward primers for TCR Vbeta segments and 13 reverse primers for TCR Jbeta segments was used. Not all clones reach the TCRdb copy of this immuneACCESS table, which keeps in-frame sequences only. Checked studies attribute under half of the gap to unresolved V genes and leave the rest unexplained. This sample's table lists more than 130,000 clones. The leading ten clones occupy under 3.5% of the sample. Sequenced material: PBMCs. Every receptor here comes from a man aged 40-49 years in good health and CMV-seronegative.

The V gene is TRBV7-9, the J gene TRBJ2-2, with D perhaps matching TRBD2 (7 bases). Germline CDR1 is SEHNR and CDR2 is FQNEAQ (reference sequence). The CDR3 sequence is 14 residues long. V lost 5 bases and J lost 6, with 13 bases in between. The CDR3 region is CASSGGAWAGELFF. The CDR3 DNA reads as TGTGCCAGCAGCGGGGGGGCGTGGGCCGGGGAGCTGTTTTTT.

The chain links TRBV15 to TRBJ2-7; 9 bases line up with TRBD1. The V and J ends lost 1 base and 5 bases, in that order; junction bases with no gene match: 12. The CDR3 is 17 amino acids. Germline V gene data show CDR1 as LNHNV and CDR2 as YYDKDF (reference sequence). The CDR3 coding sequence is TGTGCCACCAGCAGAGGTCAAACCGGGACAGGGTGGAACGAGCAGTACTTC. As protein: CATSRGQTGTGWNEQYF.

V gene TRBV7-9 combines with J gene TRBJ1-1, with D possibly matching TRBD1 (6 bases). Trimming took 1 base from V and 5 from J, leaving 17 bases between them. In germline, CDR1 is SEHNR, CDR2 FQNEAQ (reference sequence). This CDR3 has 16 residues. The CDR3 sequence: CASSLDVGQGSTEAFF. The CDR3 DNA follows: TGTGCCAGCAGCTTAGATGTCGGCCAGGGGAGTACTGAAGCTTTCTTT.

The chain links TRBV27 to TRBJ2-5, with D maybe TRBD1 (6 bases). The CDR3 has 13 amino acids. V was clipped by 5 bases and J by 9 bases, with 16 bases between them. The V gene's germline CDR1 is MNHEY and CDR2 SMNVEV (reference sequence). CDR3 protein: CASSPFWPGAQYF. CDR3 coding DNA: TGTGCCAGCAGTCCCTTTTGGCCAGGGGCCCAGTACTTC.

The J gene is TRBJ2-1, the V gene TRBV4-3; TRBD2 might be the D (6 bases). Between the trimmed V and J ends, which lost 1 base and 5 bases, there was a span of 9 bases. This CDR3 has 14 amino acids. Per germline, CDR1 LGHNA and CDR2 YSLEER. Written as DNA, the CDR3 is TGCGCCAGCAGCCAAGGCCTAGCGAACAATGAGCAGTTCTTC. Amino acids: CASSQGLANNEQFF.

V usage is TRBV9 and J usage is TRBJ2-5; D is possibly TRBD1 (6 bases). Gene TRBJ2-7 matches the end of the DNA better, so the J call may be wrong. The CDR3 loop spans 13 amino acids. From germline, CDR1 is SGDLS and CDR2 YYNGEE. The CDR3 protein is CASSWPQGYEQYF. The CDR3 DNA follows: TGTGCCAGCAGTTGGCCCCAGGGGTACGAGCAGTACTTC.

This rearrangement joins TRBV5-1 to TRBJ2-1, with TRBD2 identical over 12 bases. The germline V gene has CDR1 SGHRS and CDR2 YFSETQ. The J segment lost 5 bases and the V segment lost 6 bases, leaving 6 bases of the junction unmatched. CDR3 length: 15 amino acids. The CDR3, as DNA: TGCGCCAGCACCCTAGGACTAGCGGGGAACAATGAGCAGTTCTTC. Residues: CASTLGLAGNNEQFF.

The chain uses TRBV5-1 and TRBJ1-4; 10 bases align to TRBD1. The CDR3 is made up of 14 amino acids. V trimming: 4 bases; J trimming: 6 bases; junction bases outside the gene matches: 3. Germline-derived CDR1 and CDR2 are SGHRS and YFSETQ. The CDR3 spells CASSPDRGHEKLFF. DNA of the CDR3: TGCGCCAGCAGCCCCGACAGGGGGCATGAAAAACTGTTTTTT.

The CDR3 loop is CASGLVAPPNTEAFF. The CDR3 DNA reads TGTGCTAGTGGTTTGGTAGCCCCCCCGAACACTGAAGCTTTCTTT. The rearrangement uses TRBV12-5 and TRBJ1-1, with unresolved D. The germline gives CDR1 LGHNT, CDR2 FRNRAP. V was clipped by 0 bases and J by 1 base, with 9 bases between them. The CDR3 extends over 15 amino acids.

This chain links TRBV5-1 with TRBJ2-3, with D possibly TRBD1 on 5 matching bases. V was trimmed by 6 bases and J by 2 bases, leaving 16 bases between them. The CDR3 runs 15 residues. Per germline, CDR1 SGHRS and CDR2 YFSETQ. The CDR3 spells CASNPGGAYTDTQYF. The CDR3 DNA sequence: TGCGCCAGCAATCCTGGTGGGGCGTACACAGATACGCAGTATTTT.

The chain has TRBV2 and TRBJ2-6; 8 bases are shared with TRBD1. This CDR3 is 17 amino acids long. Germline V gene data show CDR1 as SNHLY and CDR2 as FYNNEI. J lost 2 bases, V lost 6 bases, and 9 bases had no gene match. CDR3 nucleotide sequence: TGTGCCAGCAGCCCTCGGGCAGGGGGCACTGGGGCCAACGTCCTGACTTTC. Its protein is CASSPRAGGTGANVLTF. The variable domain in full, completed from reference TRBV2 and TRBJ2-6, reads EPEVTQTPSHQVTQMGQEVILRCVPISNHLYFYWYRQILGQKVEFLVSFYNNEISEKSEIFDDQFSVERPDGSNFTLKIRSTKLEDSAMYFCASSPRAGGTGANVLTFGAGSRLTVL.

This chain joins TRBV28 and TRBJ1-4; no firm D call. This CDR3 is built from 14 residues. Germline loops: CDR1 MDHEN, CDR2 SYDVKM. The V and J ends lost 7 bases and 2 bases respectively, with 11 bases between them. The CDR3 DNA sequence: TGTGCCAGCACTACCATCCGGACTAATGAAAAACTGTTTTTT. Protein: CASTTIRTNEKLFF.

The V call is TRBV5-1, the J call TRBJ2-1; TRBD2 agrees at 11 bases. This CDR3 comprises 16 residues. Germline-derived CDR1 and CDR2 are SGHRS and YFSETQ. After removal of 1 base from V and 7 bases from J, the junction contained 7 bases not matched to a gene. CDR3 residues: CASSLYSGGAVNEQFF. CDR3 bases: TGCGCCAGCAGCTTGTATAGCGGGGGGGCGGTAAATGAGCAGTTCTTC.

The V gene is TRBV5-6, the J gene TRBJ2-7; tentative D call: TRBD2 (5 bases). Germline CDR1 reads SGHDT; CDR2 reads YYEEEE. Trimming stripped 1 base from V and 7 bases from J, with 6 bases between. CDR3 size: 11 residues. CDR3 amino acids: CASSLPGEQYF. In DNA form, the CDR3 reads TGTGCCAGCAGCTTGCCGGGGGAGCAGTACTTC.

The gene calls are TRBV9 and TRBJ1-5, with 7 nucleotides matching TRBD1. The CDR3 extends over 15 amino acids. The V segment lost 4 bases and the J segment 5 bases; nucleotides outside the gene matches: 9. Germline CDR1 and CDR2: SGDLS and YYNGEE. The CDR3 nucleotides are TGTGCCAGCAGCTCGACAGGGTGGGCGGATCAGCCCCAGCATTTT. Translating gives CASSSTGWADQPQHF.

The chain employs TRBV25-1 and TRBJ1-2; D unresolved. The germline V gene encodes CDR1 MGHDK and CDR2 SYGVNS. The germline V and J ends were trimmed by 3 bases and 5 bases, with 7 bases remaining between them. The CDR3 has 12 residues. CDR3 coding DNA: TGTGCCAGCAGTGATTCGGGGTATGGCTACACCTTC. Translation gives CASSDSGYGYTF.

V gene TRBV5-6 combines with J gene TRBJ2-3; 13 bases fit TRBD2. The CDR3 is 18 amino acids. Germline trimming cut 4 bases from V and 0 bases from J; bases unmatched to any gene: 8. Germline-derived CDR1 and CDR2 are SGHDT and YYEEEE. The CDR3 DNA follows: TGTGCCAGCAGCGGGGGACTAGCGGGGAGGGGTAGCACAGATACGCAGTATTTT. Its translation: CASSGGLAGRGSTDTQYF.

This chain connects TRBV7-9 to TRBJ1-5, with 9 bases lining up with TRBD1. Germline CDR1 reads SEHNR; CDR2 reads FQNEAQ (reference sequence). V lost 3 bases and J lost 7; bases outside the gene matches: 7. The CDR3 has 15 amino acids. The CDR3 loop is CASSLGTGTNQPQHF. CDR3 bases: TGTGCCAGCAGCTTGGGGACAGGGACGAACCAGCCCCAGCATTTT.

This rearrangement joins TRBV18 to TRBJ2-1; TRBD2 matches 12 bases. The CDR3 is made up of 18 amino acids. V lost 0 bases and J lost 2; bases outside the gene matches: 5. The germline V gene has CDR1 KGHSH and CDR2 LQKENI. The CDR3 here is CASSPPNLAGGPYNEQFF. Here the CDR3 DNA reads TGTGCCAGCTCACCACCTAACCTAGCGGGGGGGCCCTACAATGAGCAGTTCTTC.

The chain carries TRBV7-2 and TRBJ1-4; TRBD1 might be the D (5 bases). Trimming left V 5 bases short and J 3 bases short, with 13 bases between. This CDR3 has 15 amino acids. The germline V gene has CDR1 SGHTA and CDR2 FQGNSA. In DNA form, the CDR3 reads TGTGCCAGCAGCAGGGGTACTATGGCTAATGAAAAACTGTTTTTT. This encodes CASSRGTMANEKLFF.

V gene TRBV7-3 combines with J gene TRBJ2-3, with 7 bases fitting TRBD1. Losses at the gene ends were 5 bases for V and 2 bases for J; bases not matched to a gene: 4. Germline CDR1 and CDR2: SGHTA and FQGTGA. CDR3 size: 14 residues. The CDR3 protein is CASSKQGSTDTQYF. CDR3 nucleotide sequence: TGTGCCAGCAGCAAACAGGGGTCCACAGATACGCAGTATTTT.

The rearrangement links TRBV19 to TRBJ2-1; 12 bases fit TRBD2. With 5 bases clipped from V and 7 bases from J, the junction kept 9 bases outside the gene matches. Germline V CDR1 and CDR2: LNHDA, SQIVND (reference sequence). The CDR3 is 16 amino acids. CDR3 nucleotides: TGTGCCAGTAGTTTAACGACTAGCGGGGGTCGTAATGAGCAGTTCTTC. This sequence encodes CASSLTTSGGRNEQFF.

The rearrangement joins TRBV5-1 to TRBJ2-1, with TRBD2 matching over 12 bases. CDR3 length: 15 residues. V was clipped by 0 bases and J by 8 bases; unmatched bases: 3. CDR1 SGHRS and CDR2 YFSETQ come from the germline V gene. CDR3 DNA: TGCGCCAGCAGCTTGGCACTAGCGGGGGGCCATGAGCAGTTCTTC. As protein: CASSLALAGGHEQFF.

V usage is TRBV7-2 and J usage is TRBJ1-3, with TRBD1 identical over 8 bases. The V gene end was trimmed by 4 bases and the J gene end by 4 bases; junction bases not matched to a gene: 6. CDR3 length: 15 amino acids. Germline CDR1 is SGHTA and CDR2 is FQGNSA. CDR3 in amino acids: CASSSVRDRGNTIYF. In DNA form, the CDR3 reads TGTGCCAGCAGCTCCGTTCGGGACAGGGGAAACACCATATATTTT.

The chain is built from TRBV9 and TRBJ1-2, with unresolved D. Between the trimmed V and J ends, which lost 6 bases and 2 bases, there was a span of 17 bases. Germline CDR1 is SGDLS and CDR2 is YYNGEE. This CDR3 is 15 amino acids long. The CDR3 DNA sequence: TGTGCCAGCACCCGAAGGGCGGGGTCCAACTATGGCTACACCTTC. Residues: CASTRRAGSNYGYTF.

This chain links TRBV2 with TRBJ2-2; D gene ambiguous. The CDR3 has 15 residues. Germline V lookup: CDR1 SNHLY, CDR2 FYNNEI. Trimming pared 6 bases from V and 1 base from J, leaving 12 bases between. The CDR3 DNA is TGTGCCAGCAGGACCATGCGACAGAACACCGGGGAGCTGTTTTTT. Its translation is CASRTMRQNTGELFF.

The CDR3 region has the DNA TGTGCCAGCAGCTTGGGGACAGGAGATGAAAAACTGTTTTTT. It codes for CASSLGTGDEKLFF. The chain combines TRBV7-9 with TRBJ1-4, with TRBD1 matching 8 bases. Germline V gene data show CDR1 as SEHNR and CDR2 as FQNEAQ (reference sequence). With 3 bases clipped from V and 6 bases from J, the junction kept 3 bases outside the gene matches. The CDR3 has 14 residues.

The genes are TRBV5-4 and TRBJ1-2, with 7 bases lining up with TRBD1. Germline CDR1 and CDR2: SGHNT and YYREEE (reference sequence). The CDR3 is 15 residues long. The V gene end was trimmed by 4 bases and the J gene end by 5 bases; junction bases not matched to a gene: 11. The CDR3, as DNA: TGTGCCAGCAGCCAGGGGACAGAACGTGGTTATGGCTACACCTTC. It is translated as CASSQGTERGYGYTF.

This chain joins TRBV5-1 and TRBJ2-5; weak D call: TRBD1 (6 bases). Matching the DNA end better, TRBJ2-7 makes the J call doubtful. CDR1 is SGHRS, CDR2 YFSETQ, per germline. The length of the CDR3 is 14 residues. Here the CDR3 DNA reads TGCGCCAGCAGCTTGCAGGGGCCGACCTACGAGCAGTACTTC. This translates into CASSLQGPTYEQYF.

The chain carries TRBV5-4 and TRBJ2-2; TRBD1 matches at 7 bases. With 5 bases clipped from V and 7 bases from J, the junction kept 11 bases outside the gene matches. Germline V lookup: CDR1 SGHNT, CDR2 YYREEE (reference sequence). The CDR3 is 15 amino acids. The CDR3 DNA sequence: TGTGCCAGCAGACCTGACAGGGTAGACGGCGGGGAGCTGTTTTTT. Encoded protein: CASRPDRVDGGELFF.